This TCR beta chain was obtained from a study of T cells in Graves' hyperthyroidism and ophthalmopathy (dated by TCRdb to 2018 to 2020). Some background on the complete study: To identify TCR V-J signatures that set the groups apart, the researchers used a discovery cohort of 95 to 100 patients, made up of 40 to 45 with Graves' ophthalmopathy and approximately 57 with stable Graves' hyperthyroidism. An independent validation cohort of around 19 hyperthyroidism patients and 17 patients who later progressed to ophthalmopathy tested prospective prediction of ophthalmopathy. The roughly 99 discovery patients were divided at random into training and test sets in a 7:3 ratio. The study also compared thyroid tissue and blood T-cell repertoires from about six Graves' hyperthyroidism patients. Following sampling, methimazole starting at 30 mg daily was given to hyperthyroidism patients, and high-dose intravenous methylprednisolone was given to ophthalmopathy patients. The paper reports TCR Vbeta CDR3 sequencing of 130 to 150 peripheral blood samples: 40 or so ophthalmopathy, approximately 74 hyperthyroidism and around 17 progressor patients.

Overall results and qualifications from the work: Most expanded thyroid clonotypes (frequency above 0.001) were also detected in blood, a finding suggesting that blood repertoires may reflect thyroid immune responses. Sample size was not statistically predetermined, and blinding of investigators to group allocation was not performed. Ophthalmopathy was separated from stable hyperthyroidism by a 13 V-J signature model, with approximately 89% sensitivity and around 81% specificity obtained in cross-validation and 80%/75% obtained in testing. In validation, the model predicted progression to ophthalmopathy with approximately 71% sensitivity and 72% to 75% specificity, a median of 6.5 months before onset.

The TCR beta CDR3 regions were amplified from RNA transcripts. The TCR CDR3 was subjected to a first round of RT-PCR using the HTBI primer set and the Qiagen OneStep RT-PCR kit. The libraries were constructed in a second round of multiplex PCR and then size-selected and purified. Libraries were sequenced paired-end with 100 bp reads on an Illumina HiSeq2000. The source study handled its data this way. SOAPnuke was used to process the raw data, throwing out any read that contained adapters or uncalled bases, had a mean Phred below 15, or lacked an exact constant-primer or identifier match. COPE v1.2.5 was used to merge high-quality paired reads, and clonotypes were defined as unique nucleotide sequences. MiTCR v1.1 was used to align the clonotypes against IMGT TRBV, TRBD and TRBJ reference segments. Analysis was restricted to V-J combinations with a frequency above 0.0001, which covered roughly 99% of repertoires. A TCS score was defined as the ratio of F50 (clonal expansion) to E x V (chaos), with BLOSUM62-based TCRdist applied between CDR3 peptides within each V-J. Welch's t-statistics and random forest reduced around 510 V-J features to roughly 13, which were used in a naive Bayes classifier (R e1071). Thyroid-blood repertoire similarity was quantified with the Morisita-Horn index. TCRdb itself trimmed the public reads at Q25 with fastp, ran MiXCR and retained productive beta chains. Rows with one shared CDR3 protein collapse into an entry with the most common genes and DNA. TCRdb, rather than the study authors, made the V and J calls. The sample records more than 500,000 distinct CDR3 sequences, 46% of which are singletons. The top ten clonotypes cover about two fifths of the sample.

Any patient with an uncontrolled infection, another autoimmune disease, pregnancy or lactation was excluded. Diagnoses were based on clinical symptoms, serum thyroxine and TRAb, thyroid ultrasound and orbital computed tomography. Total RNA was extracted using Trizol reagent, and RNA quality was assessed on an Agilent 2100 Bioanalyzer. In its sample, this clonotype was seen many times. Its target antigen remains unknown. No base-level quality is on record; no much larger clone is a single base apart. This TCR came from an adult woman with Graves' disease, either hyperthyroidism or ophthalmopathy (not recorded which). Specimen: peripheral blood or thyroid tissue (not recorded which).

The nucleotides are TGCAGCTCGAGTTCACCCCTCCACTTT. Its coded protein is CSSSSPLHF. The rearranged segments are TRBV29-1 and TRBJ1-6; no D segment can be confidently identified. The germline ends are 5 bases apart after V is trimmed by 8 bases and J by 9 bases. Inclusive of the bounding cysteine and phenylalanine, the CDR3 is 9 residues long. The entry retains the CDR3 DNA only, 27 bases that are in frame from base 1. Per the germline V gene, SQVTM is the CDR1 and ANQGSEA is the CDR2.